These 32 T cell receptor beta chains were sequenced from one sample in a study of shared clonotypes between healthy human individuals. Profiled with immunoSEQ multiplex PCR; TCRdb holds only in-frame clones, not every one. This sample has around 1.1 million clones; approximately 78% occur once, and the top ten carry 0.6% to 0.75%. Sequencing was done on a sample of memory CD4+ T cells from PBMCs. Subset here: CD45RA-negative fraction. These receptor sequences come from a young man in good health. Some clones in this sample may be carry-over from other donors' samples.

The chain couples TRBV27 to TRBJ1-4; 7 bases match TRBD1. Trimming took 5 bases from V and 2 from J; bases not matched to a gene: 8. The CDR3 contains 16 residues. Germline V gene lookup returns CDR1 MNHEY and CDR2 SMNVEV (reference sequence). CDR3 bases: TGTGCCAGCAGTAAGAAGGGGGCGCGCACTAATGAAAAACTGTTTTTT. The encoded protein is CASSKKGARTNEKLFF.

The chain recombines TRBV5-1 with TRBJ2-2; 11 nucleotides line up with TRBD1. This CDR3 is built from 15 residues. Germline V CDR1 and CDR2: SGHRS, YFSETQ. The V gene end was trimmed by 4 bases and the J gene end by 9 bases; junction bases not matched to a gene: 8. The chain's CDR3 is CASSLRTGGSRELFF. The CDR3 region has the DNA TGCGCCAGCAGCCTTCGGACAGGGGGCTCGAGGGAGCTGTTTTTT. Variable domain in full (rest from reference TRBV5-1 and TRBJ2-2): KAGVTQTPRYLIKTRGQQVTLSCSPISGHRSVSWYQQTPGQGLQFLFEYFSETQRNKGNFPGRFSGRQFSNSRSEMNVSTLELGDSALYLCASSLRTGGSRELFFGEGSRLTVL.

This sequence joins TRBV5-8 and TRBJ2-1, with a weak D call TRBD1 (6 bases). The CDR3 totals 14 residues. Germline V lookup: CDR1 SGHTS, CDR2 YDEGEE. Deletions cut 0 bases from V and 5 bases from J, with 9 bases between. The CDR3 coding sequence is TGTGCCAGCAGCTTGGGACAGGTCGACAATGAGCAGTTCTTC. Translating gives CASSLGQVDNEQFF.

This chain joins TRBV7-3 and TRBJ2-5; the D is unclear. This CDR3 has 15 residues. Germline values: CDR1 SGHTA, CDR2 FQGTGA. Trimming removed 1 base at V and 9 bases at J, with 18 bases between. The CDR3 loop is CASSLSGQHRVAQYF. The DNA for the CDR3 is TGTGCCAGCAGCTTAAGCGGCCAGCATAGAGTGGCCCAGTACTTC.

The chain couples TRBV11-3 to TRBJ2-3, with TRBD1 matching 7 bases. Per the germline V gene, CDR1 is SGHNT and CDR2 is YENEEA. After removal of 3 bases from V and 4 bases from J, the junction contained 4 bases not matched to a gene. The CDR3 has 14 amino acids. CDR3 nucleotides: TGTGCCAGCAGCTTTTCACAGGGGTCAGATACGCAGTATTTT. It codes for CASSFSQGSDTQYF.

This clone was seen once. A read error may produce the germline difference seen at one junction end. V is TRBV30 and J is TRBJ2-4; either TRBD1 or TRBD2 may supply D (5 bases each). CDR3 length: 15 amino acids. Germline V gene lookup returns CDR1 GTSNPN and CDR2 SVGIG (reference sequence). Here the CDR3 reads CAWSIPVGAKTIQYF. Written as DNA, the CDR3 is TGTGCCTGGAGTATTCCAGTCGGGGCCAAAACCATTCAGTACTTC.

J is TRBJ1-5 and V is TRBV2, with D unclear. This CDR3 contains 13 residues. Germline loops: CDR1 SNHLY, CDR2 FYNNEI. The germline V and J ends were trimmed by 1 base and 9 bases, with 10 bases remaining between them. The CDR3 is CASSEESVGPQHF. The CDR3 region has the DNA TGTGCCAGCAGTGAAGAAAGTGTAGGGCCCCAGCATTTT.

The rearrangement links TRBV9 to TRBJ2-4, with 8 bases matching TRBD2. Per the germline V gene, CDR1 is SGDLS and CDR2 is YYNGEE. Losses at the gene ends were 4 bases for V and 15 bases for J; bases not matched to a gene: 12. This CDR3 contains 13 residues. The CDR3, as DNA: TGTGCCAGCAGCTCTGGACTAGCCTCGTTTTTGTACTTC. As protein: CASSSGLASFLYF.

In DNA form, the CDR3 reads TGTGCCAGCAGCGCTACAGGGGGTGGAACGGACACTGAAGCTTTCTTT. Protein: CASSATGGGTDTEAFF. The J gene is TRBJ1-1, the V gene TRBV11-1; TRBD1 matches 8 bases. Unmatched junction bases numbered 11, after V lost 5 bases and J lost 3 bases. The CDR3 spans 16 residues. Germline CDR1 reads SGHAT; CDR2 reads FQDESV (reference sequence).

The V gene is TRBV11-2, the J gene TRBJ2-1, with D perhaps assigned TRBD1 or TRBD2 (5 bases each). The CDR3 totals 14 residues. CDR1 and CDR2 from the germline V gene are SGHAT and FQNNGV. Deletions cut 4 bases from V and 6 bases from J, with 13 bases between. This chain's CDR3 is CASSSIGGFNEQFF. In DNA form, the CDR3 reads TGTGCCAGCAGCTCGATTGGGGGATTCAATGAGCAGTTCTTC.

The chain combines TRBV27 with TRBJ2-3, with TRBD2 matching 9 bases. The germline CDR1 and CDR2 sequences are MNHEY and SMNVEV (reference sequence). V dropped 5 bases and J dropped 4; count of bases not matched to a gene: 22. There are 20 residues in the CDR3. This CDR3 is CASSGLGLAGVVRGADTQYF. CDR3 nucleotides: TGTGCCAGCAGTGGACTTGGGTTAGCGGGAGTTGTACGAGGGGCAGATACGCAGTATTTT.

This chain uses TRBV4-1 with TRBJ1-3, with D uncertain. The CDR3 extends over 15 amino acids. Trimming removed 4 bases from V and 2 bases from J, with 12 bases in between. Germline V CDR1 and CDR2: MGHRA, YSYEKL. CDR3 sequence (DNA): TGCGCCAGCAGCCGAAACACATACGCTGGAAACACCATATATTTT. Protein: CASSRNTYAGNTIYF.

The chain couples TRBV30 to TRBJ2-3, with D possibly being TRBD1 or TRBD2 (6 bases each). Germline V gene sequence: CDR1 GTSNPN, CDR2 SVGIG (reference sequence). V was pared by 3 bases and J by 4 bases, with 17 bases between. The length of the CDR3 is 15 residues. As DNA, the CDR3 is TGTGCCTGGAGAATCTCGGGGGCGCTAGCAGATACGCAGTATTTT. It encodes CAWRISGALADTQYF. Complete variable domain (other parts from reference TRBV30 and TRBJ2-3): SQTIHQWPATLVQPVGSPLSLECTVEGTSNPNLYWYRQAAGRGLQLLFYSVGIGQISSEVPQNLSASRPQDRQFILSSKKLLLSDSGFYLCAWRISGALADTQYFGPGTRLTVL.

Points on this clone: A read error may explain this, as a much larger clone is one base away. This chain uses TRBV4-3 with TRBJ2-7; perhaps TRBD2 as D (6 bases). This CDR3 has 15 residues. The germline V and J ends were trimmed by 0 bases and 9 bases, with 18 bases remaining between them. CDR1 is LGHNA, CDR2 YSLEER, per germline. The DNA for the CDR3 is TGCGCCAGCAGCCAAGAGATCGGGAGTTCCGGCGGGCAGTACTTC. Residues: CASSQEIGSSGGQYF.

This chain connects TRBV19 to TRBJ2-7; the D gene is possibly TRBD1 (6 bases). Per germline, CDR1 LNHDA and CDR2 SQIVND (reference sequence). V was shortened by 7 bases and J by 3 bases, with 16 bases between the two germline ends. This CDR3 comprises 14 residues. CDR3 loop: CASKIQGPIYEQYF. CDR3 bases: TGTGCCAGTAAAATTCAGGGGCCGATCTACGAGCAGTACTTC.

The chain is built from TRBV4-1 and TRBJ2-5, with 12 positions matching TRBD2. The CDR3 covers 18 residues. V was clipped by 1 base and J by 5 bases; unmatched bases: 11. Germline CDR1 MGHRA, CDR2 YSYEKL. CDR3 sequence reads: CASSQVGTSGPLRETQYF. In DNA form, the CDR3 reads TGCGCCAGCAGCCAAGTGGGGACTAGCGGGCCCTTGCGGGAGACCCAGTACTTC.

V gene TRBV4-2 combines with J gene TRBJ1-1; TRBD1 might be the D (5 bases). This CDR3 is 16 amino acids long. Germline V lookup: CDR1 LGHNA, CDR2 YNFKEQ. With 4 bases removed from V and 0 bases from J, the gap between germline ends came to 15 bases. CDR3 DNA sequence: TGTGCCAGCAGCCTCCCGGGAACAGGTCTGAACACTGAAGCTTTCTTT. It is translated as CASSLPGTGLNTEAFF.

The CDR3 sequence is CASTRPGLADNEQFF. The CDR3 coding sequence is TGTGCCAGCACGCGACCGGGACTAGCGGACAATGAGCAGTTCTTC. The chain couples TRBV7-2 to TRBJ2-1; 11 nucleotides match TRBD2. CDR1 and CDR2 from the germline V gene are SGHTA and FQGNSA. The CDR3 covers 15 residues. Trimming cost V 7 bases and J 5 bases; bases outside gene matches: 7.

The rearrangement links TRBV5-1 to TRBJ2-5; tentative D call: TRBD2 (6 bases). CDR1 SGHRS and CDR2 YFSETQ come from the germline V gene. Trimming cost V 4 bases and J 5 bases, with 21 bases left between them. The CDR3 has 16 residues. CDR3 sequence: CASSLDAGSFGETQYF. For the CDR3, the DNA is TGCGCCAGCAGCCTCGACGCCGGGAGCTTCGGGGAGACCCAGTACTTC.

The chain joins TRBV11-3 to TRBJ2-7; perhaps D is TRBD1 or TRBD2 (5 bases each). Trimming pared 2 bases from V and 1 base from J, leaving 15 bases between. The germline V gene has CDR1 SGHNT and CDR2 YENEEA. The CDR3 has 16 amino acids. The CDR3 region is CASSLYSTGPSYEQYF. The CDR3 DNA reads TGTGCCAGCAGCTTATACAGTACGGGACCTTCCTACGAGCAGTACTTC.

The chain joins TRBV7-2 to TRBJ1-2; 8 bases align to TRBD1. Germline-derived CDR1 and CDR2 are SGHTA and FQGNSA. Trimming at V came to 5 bases and at J to 8 bases, leaving 13 bases not matched to a gene. The CDR3 loop spans 15 amino acids. CDR3 sequence: CASSPGGIQGGGYTF. CDR3 coding DNA: TGTGCCAGCAGCCCAGGAGGGATACAGGGGGGCGGCTACACCTTC.

This clone was seen only a few times. Within the sample, other DNA sequences also encode this same CDR3. The chain has TRBV20-1 and TRBJ2-1; TRBD2 might be the D (5 bases). Germline CDR1 DFQATT, CDR2 SNEGSKA (reference sequence). This CDR3 contains 11 residues. Trimming stripped 2 bases from V and 10 bases from J, with 9 bases between. The chain's CDR3 is CSARWLAEQFF. CDR3 bases: TGCAGTGCTAGATGGCTAGCCGAGCAGTTCTTC.

For this clone: Other DNA sequences from this sample encode an identical CDR3 as well. The chain has TRBV28 and TRBJ1-2; D call uncertain. Germline V gene lookup returns CDR1 MDHEN and CDR2 SYDVKM. V shed 1 base and J shed 5 bases, with 5 bases lying between them. CDR3 length: 12 residues. The CDR3 loop is CASSLLGYGYTF. The CDR3 DNA follows: TGTGCCAGCAGTTTATTGGGGTATGGCTACACCTTC.

This sequence joins TRBV7-6 and TRBJ2-5; D unresolved. The germline CDR1 and CDR2 sequences are SGHVS and FNYEAQ. This CDR3 has 17 residues. Trimming shortened V by 5 bases and J by 2 bases, and 21 bases separated the two germline ends. The CDR3 spells CASSPWPDLISQETQYF. DNA for the CDR3: TGTGCCAGCAGCCCATGGCCCGACCTCATTTCGCAAGAGACCCAGTACTTC.

V gene TRBV9 combines with J gene TRBJ2-3, with unresolved D. Germline CDR1 and CDR2: SGDLS and YYNGEE. This CDR3 contains 16 residues. With 4 bases removed from V and 1 base from J, the gap between germline ends came to 16 bases. The CDR3 here is CASSPNPSWGTDTQYF. The CDR3 bases are TGTGCCAGCAGCCCCAACCCTAGTTGGGGCACAGATACGCAGTATTTT.

V usage is TRBV19 and J usage is TRBJ2-7, with D perhaps matching TRBD2 (5 bases). From germline, CDR1 is LNHDA and CDR2 SQIVND (reference sequence). V lost 6 bases and J 6 bases, leaving 9 bases between the germline ends. The CDR3 is 11 amino acids. The CDR3 DNA is TGTGCCAGTAGCAAGGGAGTCGAGCAGTACTTC. As protein: CASSKGVEQYF.

The chain carries TRBV4-1 and TRBJ2-3; no reliable D call. The germline V gene encodes CDR1 MGHRA and CDR2 YSYEKL. There are 16 residues in the CDR3. V lost 0 bases to trimming and J lost 6 bases, with 16 bases between them. The CDR3 loop is CASSQDLASRWDTQYF. DNA of the CDR3: TGCGCCAGCAGCCAAGATCTTGCCTCCCGGTGGGATACGCAGTATTTT.

A word on this clone: At the DNA level, this CDR3 is encoded by other sequences in the same sample as well. The chain has TRBV5-4 and TRBJ2-5; 10 bases match TRBD2. There are 16 residues in the CDR3. Germline loops: CDR1 SGHNT, CDR2 YYREEE (reference sequence). The V segment lost 1 base and the J segment 4 bases; nucleotides outside the gene matches: 7. The CDR3 DNA follows: TGTGCCAGCAGCTTGAGGTCTAGCGGGAGTGGAGAGACCCAGTACTTC. It specifies CASSLRSSGSGETQYF.

CDR3: CASLRDRGAANEKLFF. The CDR3 nucleotides read TGTGCCAGTCTCCGGGACAGGGGCGCAGCTAATGAAAAACTGTTTTTT. The rearrangement joins TRBV2 to TRBJ1-4; 10 bases map to TRBD1. The CDR3 has 16 residues. The junction had 10 bases not matched to a gene; V was cut back by 9 bases and J by 3 bases. CDR1 and CDR2 from the germline V gene are SNHLY and FYNNEI.

The chain combines TRBV9 with TRBJ2-3; a weak D match, TRBD2 (5 bases). With 4 bases removed from V and 0 bases from J, the gap between germline ends came to 12 bases. CDR1 is SGDLS, CDR2 YYNGEE, per germline. The CDR3 covers 15 residues. In DNA, the CDR3 is TGTGCCAGCAGCTCACCAAGGACTAGCACAGATACGCAGTATTTT. This encodes CASSSPRTSTDTQYF.

This clone was detected only a few times. The rearrangement joins TRBV9 to TRBJ2-1; D remains ambiguous. This CDR3 spans 15 amino acids. Germline loops: CDR1 SGDLS, CDR2 YYNGEE. V lost 0 bases and J 7 bases, leaving 14 bases between the germline ends. CDR3 region: CASSVAARSENEQFF. The DNA of the CDR3 is TGTGCCAGCAGCGTAGCAGCGCGGAGCGAGAATGAGCAGTTCTTC.

The genes are TRBV11-1 and TRBJ2-7, with 9 nucleotides matching TRBD1. Germline V gene lookup returns CDR1 SGHAT and CDR2 FQDESV (reference sequence). The V and J ends lost 5 bases and 2 bases, in that order; junction bases with no gene match: 10. The CDR3 consists of 16 residues. The CDR3 sequence is CASSSPGGQGTYEQYF. The CDR3 DNA reads TGTGCCAGCAGCAGTCCTGGGGGACAGGGTACCTACGAGCAGTACTTC.